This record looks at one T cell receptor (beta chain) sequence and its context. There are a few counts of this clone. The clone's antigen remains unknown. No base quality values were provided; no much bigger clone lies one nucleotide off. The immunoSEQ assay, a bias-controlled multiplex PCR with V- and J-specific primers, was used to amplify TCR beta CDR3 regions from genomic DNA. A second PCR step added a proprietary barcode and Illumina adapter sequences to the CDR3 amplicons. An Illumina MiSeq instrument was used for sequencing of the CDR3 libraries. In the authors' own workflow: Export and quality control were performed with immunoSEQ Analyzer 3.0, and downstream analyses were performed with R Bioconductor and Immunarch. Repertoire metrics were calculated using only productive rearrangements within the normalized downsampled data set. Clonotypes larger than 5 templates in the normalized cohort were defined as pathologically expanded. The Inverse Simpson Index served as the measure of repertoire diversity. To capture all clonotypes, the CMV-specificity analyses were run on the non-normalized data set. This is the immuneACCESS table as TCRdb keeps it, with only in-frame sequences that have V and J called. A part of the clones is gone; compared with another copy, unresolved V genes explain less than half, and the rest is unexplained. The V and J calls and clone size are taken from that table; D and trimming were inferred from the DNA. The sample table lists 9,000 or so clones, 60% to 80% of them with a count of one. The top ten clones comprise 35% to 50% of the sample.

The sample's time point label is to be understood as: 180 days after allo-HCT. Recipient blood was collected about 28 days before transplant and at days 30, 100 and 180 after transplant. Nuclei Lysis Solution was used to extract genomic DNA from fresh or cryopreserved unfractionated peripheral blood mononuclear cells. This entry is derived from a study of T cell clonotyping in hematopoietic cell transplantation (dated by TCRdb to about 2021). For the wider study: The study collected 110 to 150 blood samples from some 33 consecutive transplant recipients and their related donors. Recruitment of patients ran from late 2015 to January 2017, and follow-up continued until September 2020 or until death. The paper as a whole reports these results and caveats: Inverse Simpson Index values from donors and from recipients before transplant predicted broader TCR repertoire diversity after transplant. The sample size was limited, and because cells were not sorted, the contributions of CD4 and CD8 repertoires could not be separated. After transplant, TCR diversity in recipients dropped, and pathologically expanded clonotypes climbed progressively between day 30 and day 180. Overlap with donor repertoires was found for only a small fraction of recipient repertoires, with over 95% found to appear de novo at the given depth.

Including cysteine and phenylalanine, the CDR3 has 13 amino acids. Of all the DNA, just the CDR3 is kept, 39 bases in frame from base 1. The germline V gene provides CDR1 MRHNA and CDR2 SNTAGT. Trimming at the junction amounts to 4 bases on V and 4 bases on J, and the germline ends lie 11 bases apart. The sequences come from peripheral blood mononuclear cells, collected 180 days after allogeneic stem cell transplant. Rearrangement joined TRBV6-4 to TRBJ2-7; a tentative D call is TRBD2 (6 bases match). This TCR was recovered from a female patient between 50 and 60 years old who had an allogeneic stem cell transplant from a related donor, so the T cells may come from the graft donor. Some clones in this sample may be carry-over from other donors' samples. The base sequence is TGTGCCAGCAGTGCGGAGGAGGGGTACGAGCAGTACTTC. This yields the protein CASSAEEGYEQYF.